This T cell receptor beta chain was observed in a study of blood T cell repertoires in COVID-19. Method: immunoSEQ multiplex PCR; TCRdb's copy keeps in-frame clones and lacks some. Found here are about 350,000 clones, less than 90% of them singletons; the top ten hold more than 1%. Per the germline V gene, CDR1 is SGHNT and CDR2 is YYREEE (reference sequence). CDR3 size: 14 residues. With 0 bases removed from V and 3 bases from J, the gap between germline ends came to 10 bases. This sequence was found in a woman aged 30 to 39 who had recovered from COVID-19. This rearrangement joins TRBV5-4 to TRBJ2-7; maybe TRBD2 (5 bases). Sequencing was carried out using PBMCs or T cells enriched from blood (not recorded which). CDR3 bases: TGTGCCAGCAGCTTGGGAGGGTTAGACTACGAGCAGTACTTC. Its translation is CASSLGGLDYEQYF.